The 10 T cell receptor beta chains below were found in one sample sequenced in a study of response to subunit inactivated influenza vaccine. TCRdb passed the RT-PCR reads through MiXCR, listing each CDR3 protein once. The sample has around 790,000 distinct CDR3 sequences, 21% seen once. This sample comprised PBMCs from blood, obtained roughly 5 days after vaccination. These receptors were taken from a man between 45 and 60 years old who received an inactivated influenza vaccine.

The chain links TRBV6-5 to TRBJ2-7; D may match TRBD1 or TRBD2 (5 bases each). Germline lookup yields CDR1 MNHEY and CDR2 SVGAGI. The CDR3 runs to 17 residues. V shed 4 bases and J shed 4 bases, with 23 bases lying between them. This chain's CDR3 is CASSSPRYGTGHYEQYF. The CDR3 nucleotides are TGTGCCAGCAGTTCCCCTCGTTACGGGACGGGGCATTACGAGCAGTACTTC.

The genes are TRBV6-5 and TRBJ2-1; the D is unclear. Germline lookup yields CDR1 MNHEY and CDR2 SVGAGI. This CDR3 has 11 amino acids. The V end was cut by 3 bases, the J end by 8 bases, with 5 bases between. CDR3 sequence (DNA): TGTGCCAGCAGTTATCGCGATGAGCAGTTCTTC. Translated, it gives CASSYRDEQFF.

J is TRBJ2-2 and V is TRBV3-1, with 7 positions matching TRBD2. Per the germline V gene, CDR1 is LGHDT and CDR2 is YNNKEL (reference sequence). V was pared by 1 base and J by 7 bases, with 3 bases of the junction left unmatched. The CDR3 runs to 14 residues. CDR3 loop: CASSQGGSGGELFF. The DNA of the CDR3 is TGTGCCAGCAGCCAAGGCGGGAGTGGCGGGGAGCTGTTTTTT.

The V and J genes are TRBV25-1 and TRBJ2-3, with D unclear. Trimming took 3 bases from V and 6 from J, leaving 4 bases between them. The CDR3 extends over 11 amino acids. Per the germline V gene, CDR1 is MGHDK and CDR2 is SYGVNS. Here the CDR3 reads CASSDSDTQYF. CDR3 nucleotide sequence: TGTGCCAGCAGTGATTCTGATACGCAGTATTTT.

This clonotype has a count of ten or more. This chain uses TRBV10-3 with TRBJ2-7, with 8 bases fitting TRBD1. The CDR3 is 13 residues long. The J segment lost 5 bases and the V segment lost 4 bases, leaving 4 bases of the junction unmatched. Germline V lookup: CDR1 ENHRY, CDR2 SYGVKD. This chain's CDR3 is CAISVVTGDEQYF. The CDR3, as DNA: TGTGCCATCAGTGTGGTGACAGGGGACGAGCAGTACTTC.

Many counts were recorded for this clonotype. V is TRBV29-1 and J is TRBJ1-3; TRBD1 is a possible D gene (5 bases). Germline values: CDR1 SQVTM, CDR2 ANQGSEA. This CDR3 has 17 amino acids. V was pared by 2 bases and J by 2 bases, with 19 bases between. The CDR3 DNA reads as TGCAGCGTTGAAAGCAACTCACGGGGGTCCGCTGGAAACACCATATATTTT. It is translated as CSVESNSRGSAGNTIYF.

V gene TRBV7-9 combines with J gene TRBJ1-1; a weak D match, TRBD1 (6 bases). This CDR3 has 14 amino acids. CDR1 SEHNR and CDR2 FQNEAQ come from the germline V gene (reference sequence). Between the trimmed V and J ends, which lost 5 bases and 11 bases, there was a span of 21 bases. CDR3 nucleotides: TGTGCCAGCAGCACTGCCCAAGGGGGGGTTGGTGCTTTCTTT. This gives the protein CASSTAQGGVGAFF. The whole variable domain, remainder taken from reference TRBV7-9 and TRBJ1-1, is DTGVSQNPRHKITKRGQNVTFRCDPISEHNRLYWYRQTLGQGPEFLTYFQNEAQLEKSRLLSDRFSAERPKGSFSTLEIQRTEQGDSAMYLCASSTAQGGVGAFFGQGTRLTVV.

The V and J genes are TRBV11-2 and TRBJ2-1; D remains unclear. Deletions cut 0 bases from V and 10 bases from J, with 16 bases between. Germline CDR1 is SGHAT and CDR2 is FQNNGV. The CDR3 has 15 residues. CDR3 nucleotides: TGTGCCAGCAGCTTAGATCCGAACAGCCACCTGGAGCAGTTCTTC. Translation: CASSLDPNSHLEQFF.

This clonotype was detected a few times. The chain joins TRBV6-1 to TRBJ2-3; TRBD2 matches at 16 bases. Trimming at V came to 6 bases and at J to 10 bases, leaving 7 bases not matched to a gene. The CDR3 consists of 15 residues. The germline CDR1 and CDR2 sequences are MNHNS and SASEGT. CDR3 loop: CASRTGTSGGAAQYF. In nucleotides, the CDR3 is TGTGCCAGCAGAACAGGGACTAGCGGGGGGGCGGCGCAGTATTTT.

This clonotype was detected a few times. The rearrangement uses TRBV20-1 and TRBJ2-3; either TRBD1 or TRBD2 may supply D (5 bases each). The CDR3 runs 14 residues. The germline CDR1 and CDR2 sequences are DFQATT and SNEGSKA (reference sequence). Trimming removed 5 bases at V and 4 bases at J, with 16 bases between. CDR3 loop: CSASDPGRADTQYF. CDR3 bases: TGCAGTGCTTCGGACCCGGGGCGGGCAGATACGCAGTATTTT.